This TCR beta chain was recorded in a study of blood T cell repertoires in COVID-19 (dated by TCRdb to 2020 to 2021). Regarding the complete study: The collaborator samples originated in the United States, Italy and Spain and spanned the acute and convalescent phases of COVID-19. The material from the prospective study consisted of cDNA or gDNA derived from T cells, B-cell-depleted T cells, or PBMCs. The dataset comprised deeply sampled blood TCRbeta repertoires from subjects exposed to, actively infected with, or recovered from COVID-19. The repertoires were made available in a free public database intended to serve as a resource for research on the immune response to SARS-CoV-2. Samples were obtained from the ongoing ImmuneRACE study (first 160 participants) and from 1,254 subjects provided by 6 global collaborators. Sample metadata almost always included a de-identified subject ID, COVID-19 status, age in years and sex. Where available, HLA class I and class II types were obtained from metadata supplied by the sample provider rather than from assay-based typing.

A note on this clone: Its antigen target is currently unknown. Base qualities were left out, and no much larger clone turns up one base away.

The immunoSEQ Assay, a bias-controlled multiplex PCR, was used to amplify TCRbeta CDR3 regions from genomic DNA. Turning to the authors' computational methods: The number of nucleated cells in each sample was estimated from the amplification of reference gene primers within the assay. Sequence reads were collapsed and filtered to measure the absolute abundance of every unique TCRbeta CDR3 rearrangement. Productive Simpson clonality was computed per sample as the square root of Simpson's diversity index over productive rearrangements. TCRdb provides this immuneACCESS table in a form limited to in-frame rearrangements. Some clones are lacking; in checked studies, under half of them reflect an unresolved V gene, and why the rest are absent is not known. V and J calls and clone size are given by that table; D and trimming were obtained from the DNA. The sample records 150,000 to 200,000 clones, 75% to 85% of which are singletons. The ten largest clones capture around 6% of the sample.

Inclusive of the bounding cysteine and phenylalanine, the CDR3 is 14 residues long. Only the CDR3 part of the read is kept: 42 bases, read in frame from the first base. The germline V gene (reference sequence) gives CDR1 as SGHKS and CDR2 as YYEKEE. V sheds 5 bases and J sheds 0 bases, leaving 6 bases between their ends. On the study overall, not on this receptor specifically: The amount of clinical and demographic metadata varied by source and participant and was provided uncurated.

One collaborating source in Seattle enrolled patients while the patients were actively infected and followed the patients over time throughout the course of disease. The collaborating institutions used their own protocols to collect whole blood in K2EDTA tubes. Collaborator samples were shipped for TCRbeta analysis as frozen whole blood, isolated PBMCs, or DNA extracted from either sample type. The specimen was peripheral blood. Recombination linked TRBV5-5 to TRBJ1-6; the D gene is possibly TRBD1, with 5 bases matching. This clonotype was obtained from a woman between 40 and 50 years old with COVID-19, enrolled during active disease. The nucleotide sequence is TGTGCCAGCAGTCAGGGCTCCTATAATTCACCCCTCCACTTT. Translated, it reads CASSQGSYNSPLHF.